Listed here are 17 T cell receptor beta chains from one sample, sequenced in a study of technical replicates of blood from a few donors (dated by TCRdb to 2016 to 2017). Library prep was done by the immunoSEQ multiplex PCR assay. TCRdb's version of the immuneACCESS table is confined to in-frame rearrangements and falls short of the full clone set. An unresolved V gene accounts for under half of the shortfall where checked; the remainder is of unknown origin. The sample table contains about 44,000 clones; only one count was recorded for around 96% of them. The ten largest clones represent 0.35% to 0.4% of the sample. The sample comprised T cells isolated from PBMCs. The receptors shown here come from a human donor in good health.

This chain uses TRBV2 with TRBJ1-2; D gene unclear. The CDR3 length is 12 residues. The germline V gene has CDR1 SNHLY and CDR2 FYNNEI. Trimming removed 9 bases from V and 5 bases from J, with 13 bases in between. CDR3 nucleotides: TGTGCCAGAACTAACGCGGTGTATGGCTACACCTTC. Protein: CARTNAVYGYTF.

This rearrangement joins TRBV30 to TRBJ1-3, with D unresolved. The CDR3 extends over 14 amino acids. In germline, CDR1 is GTSNPN, CDR2 SVGIG (reference sequence). Trimming removed 4 bases at V and 0 bases at J, with 10 bases between. CDR3 sequence: CAWTARLSGNTIYF. In DNA, the CDR3 is TGTGCCTGGACGGCAAGACTCTCTGGAAACACCATATATTTT.

J is TRBJ2-5 and V is TRBV5-1; the match to TRBD2 covers 10 bases. CDR3 length equals 17 residues. Per germline, CDR1 SGHRS and CDR2 YFSETQ. After removal of 1 base from V and 6 bases from J, the junction contained 12 bases not matched to a gene. CDR3: CASSLQTVAGGLKTQYF. The CDR3 coding sequence is TGCGCCAGCAGCTTGCAGACGGTAGCGGGAGGCTTGAAGACCCAGTACTTC.

This rearrangement joins TRBV19 to TRBJ1-1, with D hard to call. The germline V gene has CDR1 LNHDA and CDR2 SQIVND (reference sequence). This CDR3 comprises 11 residues. Trimming pared 6 bases from V and 7 bases from J, leaving 9 bases between. DNA of the CDR3: TGTGCCAGTAGGGTGCGGAATGAAGCTTTCTTT. Amino acid sequence: CASRVRNEAFF.

V gene TRBV7-9 combines with J gene TRBJ1-2, with D uncertain. Looked up from germline, CDR1 is SEHNR and CDR2 is FQNEAQ (reference sequence). The CDR3 length is 14 residues. The V end was cut by 5 bases, the J end by 3 bases, with 13 bases between. The CDR3 nucleotides read TGTGCCAGCAGCCCCGGAGGACCATACTATGGCTACACCTTC. Encoded protein: CASSPGGPYYGYTF.

V is TRBV25-1 and J is TRBJ2-5, with 8 nucleotides matching TRBD2. Germline assignment: CDR1 MGHDK and CDR2 SYGVNS. The length of the CDR3 is 17 residues. Germline trimming cut 6 bases from V and 5 bases from J; bases unmatched to any gene: 17. The CDR3 DNA reads as TGTGCCAGCAGCCCCGGGGGGGGACCTTCCCGCGGGGAGACCCAGTACTTC. As protein: CASSPGGGPSRGETQYF.

The chain couples TRBV7-2 to TRBJ2-7; TRBD2 is a possible D gene (5 bases). Germline CDR1 is SGHTA and CDR2 is FQGNSA. The CDR3 spans 17 residues. V gave up 3 bases and J gave up 0 bases, with 18 bases separating them. In nucleotides, the CDR3 is TGTGCCAGCAGCTTCTCCCGAGCGGAGACCCACTCCTACGAGCAGTACTTC. Amino acid sequence: CASSFSRAETHSYEQYF.

The rearrangement links TRBV30 to TRBJ2-7; 12 nucleotides align to TRBD2. The CDR3 has 17 residues. Germline assignment: CDR1 GTSNPN and CDR2 SVGIG (reference sequence). Losses at the gene ends were 7 bases for V and 3 bases for J; bases not matched to a gene: 16. The CDR3 DNA sequence: TGTGCCTATAATTCTGGGACTAGCGGGCCAGGGGGCTACGAGCAGTACTTC. It encodes CAYNSGTSGPGGYEQYF.

The chain is built from TRBV28 and TRBJ2-7; D not resolved. Germline loops: CDR1 MDHEN, CDR2 SYDVKM. The CDR3 is 12 residues long. Trimming pared 6 bases from V and 4 bases from J, leaving 10 bases between. CDR3 in amino acids: CASSTTVYEQYF. CDR3 DNA sequence: TGTGCCAGCAGCACAACAGTTTACGAGCAGTACTTC.

The chain joins TRBV11-3 to TRBJ1-4, with D tentatively TRBD1 (6 bases). The V gene lost 6 bases and the J gene lost 0 bases, with 14 bases spanning the gap. The CDR3 extends over 16 amino acids. Germline loops: CDR1 SGHNT, CDR2 YENEEA. CDR3 in DNA: TGTGCCAGCAGATCGGGGACACTTGCAACTAATGAAAAACTGTTTTTT. Its protein is CASRSGTLATNEKLFF.

This chain joins TRBV5-1 and TRBJ2-3; D unclear. Germline-derived CDR1 and CDR2 are SGHRS and YFSETQ. Trimming shortened V by 4 bases and J by 0 bases, and 9 bases separated the two germline ends. The CDR3 totals 14 residues. The CDR3 DNA reads as TGCGCCAGCAGCAGCACCTCTAGCACAGATACGCAGTATTTT. Translation gives CASSSTSSTDTQYF. Supplemented by reference TRBV5-1 and TRBJ2-3, the full variable domain reads KAGVTQTPRYLIKTRGQQVTLSCSPISGHRSVSWYQQTPGQGLQFLFEYFSETQRNKGNFPGRFSGRQFSNSRSEMNVSTLELGDSALYLCASSSTSSTDTQYFGPGTRLTVL.

The chain is built from TRBV10-1 and TRBJ2-2, with D unresolved. The ends were cut back, 2 bases at V and 2 bases at J, with 9 bases in the middle. The length of the CDR3 is 15 residues. Germline assignment: CDR1 WNHNN and CDR2 SYGVQD (reference sequence). The CDR3 DNA reads as TGCGCCAGCAGTGAGGCCCCTAGTAACACCGGGGAGCTGTTTTTT. Translated: CASSEAPSNTGELFF.

V is TRBV6-5 and J is TRBJ1-4, with D hard to call. CDR3 length: 14 residues. V was cut by 4 bases and J by 3 bases, with 9 bases left in between. The germline V gene has CDR1 MNHEY and CDR2 SVGAGI. The CDR3 DNA sequence: TGTGCCAGCAGTTTGACACCCTCTAATGAAAAACTGTTTTTT. Its protein product is CASSLTPSNEKLFF.

This chain uses TRBV7-8 with TRBJ2-7; D possibly corresponds to TRBD2 (5 bases). This CDR3 is 14 amino acids long. The germline V gene has CDR1 SGHVS and CDR2 FQNEAQ. V was shortened by 3 bases and J by 4 bases, with 13 bases between the two germline ends. Here the CDR3 DNA reads TGTGCCAGCAGCTTTGGCCGGGAAGGATACGAGCAGTACTTC. It specifies CASSFGREGYEQYF.

V gene TRBV19 combines with J gene TRBJ2-7; 8 positions agree with TRBD1. V dropped 3 bases and J dropped 0; count of bases not matched to a gene: 7. The CDR3 extends over 16 amino acids. Germline CDR1 and CDR2: LNHDA and SQIVND (reference sequence). CDR3 loop: CASSILGTGGSYEQYF. The CDR3 nucleotides read TGTGCCAGTAGTATTCTGGGAACAGGGGGCTCCTACGAGCAGTACTTC.

The chain has TRBV11-1 and TRBJ2-7; D not certain. The length of the CDR3 is 13 residues. Trimming stripped 5 bases from V and 3 bases from J, with 11 bases between. Per the germline V gene, CDR1 is SGHAT and CDR2 is FQDESV (reference sequence). In nucleotides, the CDR3 is TGTGCCAGCAGCCCATGGGCCGACTACGAGCAGTACTTC. This encodes CASSPWADYEQYF.

The chain's CDR3 is CSARQGMEAFF. The CDR3 DNA reads TGCAGTGCTAGACAGGGGATGGAGGCTTTCTTT. This rearrangement joins TRBV20-1 to TRBJ1-1; TRBD1 might be the D (6 bases). Deletions cut 2 bases from V and 11 bases from J, with 12 bases between. The CDR3 has 11 residues. Germline CDR1 reads DFQATT; CDR2 reads SNEGSKA (reference sequence).